The 23 T cell receptor beta chains reported below all come from one sample, sequenced in a study of T cells in Graves' hyperthyroidism and ophthalmopathy. Amplified TCR beta CDR3 regions derived from RNA transcripts. The HTBI primer set served for first-round RT-PCR of the TCR CDR3. TCRdb used MiXCR to reprocess the multiplex PCR reads, holding one entry per CDR3 protein. Among around 35,000 distinct CDR3 sequences listed, under 60% were seen once. Sequences were obtained from blood. The receptors originated from a man aged 35-49 years with Graves' ophthalmopathy.

This clonotype showed up many times. The CDR3 DNA reads TGCAGTGCGGACAGGGGGAGTGGAACTGAAGCTTTCTTT. Protein: CSADRGSGTEAFF. The J gene is TRBJ1-1, the V gene TRBV20-1, with TRBD1 matching over 10 bases. The CDR3 is 13 amino acids. Germline CDR1 reads DFQATT; CDR2 reads SNEGSKA (reference sequence). V was pared by 6 bases and J by 5 bases, with 6 bases of the junction left unmatched.

The sample holds one count of this clonotype. The rearrangement links TRBV5-1 to TRBJ1-1; 7 nucleotides align to TRBD1. With 3 bases clipped from V and 5 bases from J, the junction kept 1 base outside the gene matches. There are 12 residues in the CDR3. Germline values: CDR1 SGHRS, CDR2 YFSETQ. This CDR3 reads CASSSGQTEAFF. CDR3 in DNA: TGCGCCAGCAGCTCGGGACAGACTGAAGCTTTCTTT.

The chain links TRBV7-2 to TRBJ2-3, with 10 bases lining up with TRBD2. V was clipped by 2 bases and J by 2 bases; unmatched bases: 7. Germline V gene lookup returns CDR1 SGHTA and CDR2 FQGNSA. This CDR3 has 17 amino acids. CDR3 protein: CASSLLRLAGPTDTQYF. The DNA of the CDR3 is TGTGCCAGCAGCTTACTGAGACTAGCGGGCCCCACAGATACGCAGTATTTT.

This chain connects TRBV19 to TRBJ2-3; TRBD2 matches at 7 bases. The junction had 2 bases not matched to a gene; V was cut back by 1 base and J by 4 bases. The CDR3 has 14 residues. The germline CDR1 and CDR2 sequences are LNHDA and SQIVND (reference sequence). The CDR3 DNA follows: TGTGCCAGTAGTATAGGGGGGGGATCAGATACGCAGTATTTT. Its translation is CASSIGGGSDTQYF. Supplemented by reference TRBV19 and TRBJ2-3, the full variable domain reads DGGITQSPKYLFRKEGQNVTLSCEQNLNHDAMYWYRQDPGQGLRLIYYSQIVNDFQKGDIAEGYSVSREKKESFPLTVTSAQKNPTAFYLCASSIGGGSDTQYFGPGTRLTVL.

The table lists this clonotype with many counts. The chain uses TRBV12-2 and TRBJ2-7; TRBD2 is taken as the D call from the table, unchecked against the DNA. TRBV12-2 is a pseudogene. The CDR3 runs to 16 residues. CDR3 DNA: TGTGCAAGTCGCTTCCTAGCTCCCGACAGTCTAGAAGAACAGTACTTC. Translating gives CASRFLAPDSLEEQYF.

This clonotype was detected ten times or more. The chain carries TRBV27 and TRBJ1-2; 7 bases are shared with TRBD1. The CDR3 length is 14 residues. Germline CDR1 reads MNHEY; CDR2 reads SMNVEV (reference sequence). V dropped 2 bases and J dropped 7; count of bases not matched to a gene: 7. CDR3 DNA sequence: TGTGCCAGCAGTTTACAGCAGGGGGAGGGTGGCTACACCTTC. Amino acids: CASSLQQGEGGYTF.

Comment on this clonotype: No conserved phenylalanine or tryptophan ends this CDR3, so it is likely a read error. The chain links TRBV12-3 or TRBV12-4 to TRBJ1-1; D might be TRBD1 (5 bases). The CDR3 covers 14 residues. The CDR3 reads CAAVYRGGYTEAFL. In nucleotides, the CDR3 is TGTGCAGCAGTTTATCGGGGCGGTTACACTGAAGCTTTCTTG.

At least ten counts were recorded for this clonotype. The J gene is TRBJ2-1, the V gene TRBV2; TRBD2 matches at 9 bases. After removal of 7 bases from V and 14 bases from J, the junction contained 15 bases not matched to a gene. Per germline, CDR1 SNHLY and CDR2 FYNNEI. This CDR3 contains 14 residues. The CDR3 DNA sequence: TGTGCCAGCAATCCCGGGACTAGCTGGTCCAAGGAGTTCTTC. This gives the protein CASNPGTSWSKEFF.

By share, this clonotype counts as medium-sized. The genes are TRBV9 and TRBJ1-6; the D gene is possibly TRBD1 (5 bases). The CDR3 sequence is 15 residues long. Trimming removed 0 bases from V and 5 bases from J, with 9 bases in between. Germline V lookup: CDR1 SGDLS, CDR2 YYNGEE. The CDR3 is CASSVAEGHNSPLHF. In DNA form, the CDR3 reads TGTGCCAGCAGCGTAGCTGAGGGACATAATTCACCCCTCCACTTT.

DNA of the CDR3: TGTGCCAGCAGTTACTCTAAAGGACGACACTATGGCTACACCTTC. It translates to CASSYSKGRHYGYTF. The chain links TRBV6-5 to TRBJ1-2; D remains ambiguous. Germline loops: CDR1 MNHEY, CDR2 SVGAGI. V was shortened by 0 bases and J by 3 bases, with 11 bases between the two germline ends. The CDR3 is made up of 15 amino acids.

The sample holds many counts of this clonotype. The DNA is omitted, as the CDR3 cannot be located on it reliably, and the CDR3 follows TCRdb's listing. The chain combines TRBV7-5 with TRBJ2-5; the table assigns TRBD1, which was not confirmed against the DNA. TRBV7-5 is a pseudogene locus. 19 amino acids form the CDR3, both terminal residues included. The CDR3 spells CISVPEAYHLQGVLETQYF.

Sample share makes this clonotype medium-sized. The chain has TRBV10-3 and TRBJ2-2; D gene uncertain. The V gene's germline CDR1 is ENHRY and CDR2 SYGVKD. V was shortened by 8 bases and J by 0 bases, with 7 bases between the two germline ends. CDR3 length equals 13 residues. The CDR3 sequence: CAISPPNTGELFF. The CDR3 nucleotides are TGTGCCATCTCCCCGCCGAACACCGGGGAGCTGTTTTTT.

Of note for this clonotype: A much larger clone is a single base away; this may be a read error. The chain employs TRBV6-6 and TRBJ1-4; the D gene is possibly TRBD1 (5 bases). This CDR3 contains 16 residues. CDR1 and CDR2 (germline): MNHNY, SVGAGI (reference sequence). CDR3 region: CASSTPAGDINEKLLF. The CDR3 DNA reads TGTGCCAGCAGCACGCCCGCGGGGGATATTAATGAAAAACTGCTTTTT.

This clonotype was observed many times. CDR3 nucleotides: TGTGCCAGCATCCAGGGGACATACAATCAGCCCCAGCATTTT. It yields the protein CASIQGTYNQPQHF. This chain joins TRBV28 and TRBJ1-5; possibly TRBD1 for D (6 bases). CDR3 length: 14 residues. Trimming removed 7 bases from V and 3 bases from J, with 13 bases in between. Looked up from germline, CDR1 is MDHEN and CDR2 is SYDVKM.

The sample holds many counts of this clonotype. The chain links TRBV12-3 or TRBV12-4 to TRBJ1-5, with 8 nucleotides matching TRBD1. Trimming removed 3 bases from V and 9 bases from J; junction bases left unmatched: 7. This CDR3 has 14 amino acids. CDR3: CASSFGTGQGPQHF. CDR3 DNA: TGTGCCAGCAGTTTCGGGACAGGCCAGGGGCCCCAGCATTTT.

This chain uses TRBV19 with TRBJ1-1; 9 nucleotides align to TRBD1. The CDR3 totals 15 residues. The V gene's germline CDR1 is LNHDA and CDR2 SQIVND (reference sequence). Trimming removed 6 bases from V and 1 base from J; junction bases left unmatched: 6. CDR3 amino acids: CASSRGTGTNTEAFF. For the CDR3, the DNA is TGTGCCAGTAGCCGAGGGACAGGGACGAACACTGAAGCTTTCTTT.

This clonotype occurred many times. CDR3 nucleotides: TGTGCCAGCAGCTCTTGGGAAGCAGGTGAGCAGTTCTTC. This translates into CASSSWEAGEQFF. The J gene is TRBJ2-1, the V gene TRBV5-4; no reliable D call. Germline V gives CDR1 SGHNT, CDR2 YYREEE (reference sequence). The CDR3 extends over 13 amino acids. Trimming cost V 3 bases and J 9 bases, with 13 bases left between them.

The chain joins TRBV5-5 to TRBJ2-1; D might be TRBD1 (6 bases). CDR3 length equals 15 residues. The V gene's germline CDR1 is SGHKS and CDR2 YYEKEE (reference sequence). Trimming shortened V by 3 bases and J by 9 bases, and 19 bases separated the two germline ends. The CDR3 region is CASSSQGHRNTEQFF. DNA for the CDR3: TGTGCCAGCAGCTCCCAGGGACATCGGAACACTGAGCAGTTCTTC.

This clonotype was seen many times. The chain couples TRBV7-9 to TRBJ2-5, with 10 bases identical to TRBD1. Looked up from germline, CDR1 is SEHNR and CDR2 is FQNEAQ (reference sequence). V lost 3 bases, J lost 4 bases, and 14 bases stayed unmatched. CDR3 size: 18 residues. The CDR3 DNA reads as TGTGCCAGCAGCTTGTTGAGAGACAGGGGGCATTCGCGAGAGACCCAGTACTTC. Amino acid sequence: CASSLLRDRGHSRETQYF.

As concerns this clonotype: A much larger clone is a single base away; this may be a read error. The rearrangement uses TRBV27 and TRBJ2-2, with D perhaps being TRBD1 or TRBD2 (6 bases each). The CDR3 consists of 15 residues. Per germline, CDR1 MNHEY and CDR2 SMNVEV (reference sequence). V lost 6 bases and J lost 4, with 15 bases in between. Here the CDR3 reads CASSVFPGATGELFF. The CDR3 bases are TGTGCCAGCAGCGTCTTTCCGGGGGCCACCGGGGAGCTGTTTTTT.

The V call is TRBV20-1, the J call TRBJ2-1; TRBD2 aligns across 7 bases. Unmatched junction bases numbered 7, after V lost 1 base and J lost 7 bases. Germline CDR1 reads DFQATT; CDR2 reads SNEGSKA (reference sequence). The CDR3 has 14 amino acids. The CDR3 region has the DNA TGCAGTGCTAGAGCGTACGGGAGGTATAATGAGCAGTTCTTC. This codes for CSARAYGRYNEQFF.

As concerns this clonotype: Because the CDR3 is missing its conserved closing phenylalanine or tryptophan, this is likely a read error. The CDR3 sequence: CAKDRESYNEQFL. The CDR3, as DNA: TGTGCCAAGGACAGGGAATCCTACAATGAGCAGTTCCTC. This sequence joins TRBV7-3 and TRBJ2-1; 8 bases line up with TRBD1. Looked up from germline, CDR1 is SGHTA and CDR2 is FQGTGA. V lost 10 bases and J lost 1; bases outside the gene matches: 3. This CDR3 has 13 residues.

The V gene is TRBV9, the J gene TRBJ1-2; D not resolved. Germline V gene lookup returns CDR1 SGDLS and CDR2 YYNGEE. V was shortened by 0 bases and J by 2 bases, with 5 bases between the two germline ends. This CDR3 has 13 amino acids. In DNA, the CDR3 is TGTGCCAGCAGCGTAGATGACAACTATGGCTACACCTTC. Amino acid sequence: CASSVDDNYGYTF.